Listed below are T cell receptor beta chains from one sample, sequenced in a study of OX40 agonist ivuxolimab in advanced cancers. TCRdb's table, derived via immunoSEQ multiplex PCR, lists solely in-frame clones and lacks some. Of fewer than 85,000 clones in the sample, roughly 87% were seen once. The source was CD4+ or CD8+ T cells sorted from blood, collected in a trial of the OX40 agonist ivuxolimab. These receptors all stem from an adult with an advanced solid tumor such as melanoma, head and neck, liver or kidney cancer. Both conserved end residues are part of each CDR3. A D gene is named only where the DNA matches it firmly.

CDR3: CAWTRGNYGYTF
J: TRBJ1-2
D: TRBD1
V: TRBV30

CDR3: CASSLEVAFYGYTF
J: TRBJ1-2
D: -
V: TRBV5-5

CDR3: CASSKTARGLSPLHF
J: TRBJ1-6
D: -
V: TRBV21-1

CDR3: CASSLVPRTSGISLDTQYF
J: TRBJ2-3
D: TRBD2
V: TRBV7-2

CDR3: CASSARLAGVGEQYF
J: TRBJ2-7
D: TRBD2
V: TRBV18

CDR3: CASRLHGSGNTIYF
J: TRBJ1-3
D: -
V: TRBV28

CDR3: CASSPRIITYNEQFF
J: TRBJ2-1
D: -
V: TRBV7-2

CDR3: CSAPGDTEAFF
J: TRBJ1-1
D: -
V: TRBV20-1

CDR3: CASSRDRQSNQPQHF
J: TRBJ1-5
D: -
V: TRBV4-3

CDR3: CASRPGAGNTIYF
J: TRBJ1-3
D: -
V: TRBV2

CDR3: CASSYSKGRGFGGYTF
J: TRBJ1-2
D: TRBD1
V: TRBV6-5

CDR3: CASSPPGAGAFEQYF
J: TRBJ2-7
D: -
V: TRBV18

CDR3: CASSSDRNFGYTF
J: TRBJ1-2
D: -
V: TRBV19

CDR3: CASSMGGTAIEKLFF
J: TRBJ1-4
D: TRBD1
V: TRBV28